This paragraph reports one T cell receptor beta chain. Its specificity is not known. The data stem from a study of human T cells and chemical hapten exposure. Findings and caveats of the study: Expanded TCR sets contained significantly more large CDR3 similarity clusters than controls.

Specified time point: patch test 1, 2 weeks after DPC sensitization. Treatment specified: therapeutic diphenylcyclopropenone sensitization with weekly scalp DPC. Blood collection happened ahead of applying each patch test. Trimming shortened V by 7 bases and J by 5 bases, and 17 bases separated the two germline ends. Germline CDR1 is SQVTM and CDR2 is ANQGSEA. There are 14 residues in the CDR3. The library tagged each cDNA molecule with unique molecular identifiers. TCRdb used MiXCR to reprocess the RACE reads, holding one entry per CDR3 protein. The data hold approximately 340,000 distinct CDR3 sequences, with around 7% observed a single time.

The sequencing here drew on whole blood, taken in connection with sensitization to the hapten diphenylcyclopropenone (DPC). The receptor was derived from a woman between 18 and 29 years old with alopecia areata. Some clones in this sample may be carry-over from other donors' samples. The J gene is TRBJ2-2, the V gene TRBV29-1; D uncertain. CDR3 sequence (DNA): TGCAGCGCTAAAGGAACAAGTGGAACCGGGGAGCTGTTTTTT. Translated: CSAKGTSGTGELFF.